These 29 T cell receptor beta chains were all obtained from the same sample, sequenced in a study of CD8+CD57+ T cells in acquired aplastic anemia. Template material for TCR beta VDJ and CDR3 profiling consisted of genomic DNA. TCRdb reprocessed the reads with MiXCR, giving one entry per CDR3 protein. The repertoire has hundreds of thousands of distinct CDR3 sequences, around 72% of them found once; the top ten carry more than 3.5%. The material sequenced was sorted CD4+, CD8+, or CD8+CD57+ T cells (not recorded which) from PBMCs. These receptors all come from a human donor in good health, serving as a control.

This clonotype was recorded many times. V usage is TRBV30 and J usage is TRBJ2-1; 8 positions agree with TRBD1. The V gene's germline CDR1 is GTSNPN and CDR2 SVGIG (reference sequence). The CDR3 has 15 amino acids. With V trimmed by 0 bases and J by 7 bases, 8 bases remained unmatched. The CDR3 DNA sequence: TGTGCCTGGAGTGTAGGACAGGGTCTGGGGAATGAGCAGTTCTTC. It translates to CAWSVGQGLGNEQFF.

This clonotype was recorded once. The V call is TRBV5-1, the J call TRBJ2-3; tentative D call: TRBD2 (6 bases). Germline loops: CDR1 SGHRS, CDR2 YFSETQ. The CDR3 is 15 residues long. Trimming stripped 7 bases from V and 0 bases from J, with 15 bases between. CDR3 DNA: TGCGCCAGCCGCGGGGACGGAGCTAGCACAGATACGCAGTATTTT. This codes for CASRGDGASTDTQYF.

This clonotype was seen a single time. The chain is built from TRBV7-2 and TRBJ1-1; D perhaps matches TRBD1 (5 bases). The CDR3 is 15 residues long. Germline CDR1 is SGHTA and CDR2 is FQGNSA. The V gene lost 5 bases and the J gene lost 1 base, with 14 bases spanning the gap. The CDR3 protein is CASSPSGTSNTEAFF. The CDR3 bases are TGTGCCAGCAGCCCGTCCGGGACGTCGAACACTGAAGCTTTCTTT.

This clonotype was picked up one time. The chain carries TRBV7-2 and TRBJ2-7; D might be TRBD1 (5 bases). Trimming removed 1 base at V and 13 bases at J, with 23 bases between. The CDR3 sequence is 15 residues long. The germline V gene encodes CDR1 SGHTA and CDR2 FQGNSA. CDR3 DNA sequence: TGTGCCAGCAGCTTAGTCGTGGACACTAAAGCTTTGTTTTACTTC. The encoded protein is CASSLVVDTKALFYF.

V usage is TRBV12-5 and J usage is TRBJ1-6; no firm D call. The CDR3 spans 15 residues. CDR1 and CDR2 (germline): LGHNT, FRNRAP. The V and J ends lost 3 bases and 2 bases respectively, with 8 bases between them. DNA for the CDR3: TGTGCTAGTGGTTTTAGCGCCGCCTATAATTCACCCCTCCACTTT. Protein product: CASGFSAAYNSPLHF.

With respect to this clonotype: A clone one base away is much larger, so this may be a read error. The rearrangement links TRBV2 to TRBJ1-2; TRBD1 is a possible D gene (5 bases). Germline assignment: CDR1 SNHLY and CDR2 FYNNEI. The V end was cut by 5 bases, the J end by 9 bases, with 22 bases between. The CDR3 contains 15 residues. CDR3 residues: CASSRGTAHNYSYTF. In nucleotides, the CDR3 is TGTGCCAGCAGTCGGGGGACGGCCCACAATTATAGCTACACCTTC.

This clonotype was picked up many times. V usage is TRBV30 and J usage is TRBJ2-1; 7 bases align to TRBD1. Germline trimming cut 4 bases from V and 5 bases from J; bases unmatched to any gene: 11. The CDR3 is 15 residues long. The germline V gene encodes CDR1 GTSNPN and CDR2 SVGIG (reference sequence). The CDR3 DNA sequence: TGTGCCTGGAAACAGGGGTCCATCCCAGACAATGAGCAGTTCTTC. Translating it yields CAWKQGSIPDNEQFF.

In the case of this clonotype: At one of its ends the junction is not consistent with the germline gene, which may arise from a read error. The CDR3 sequence is CSASRGGTEAQHF. The CDR3 DNA reads TGCAGCGCTAGTAGGGGGGGCACTGAAGCCCAGCATTTT. The V gene is TRBV20-1, the J gene TRBJ1-5; tentatively, D is TRBD1 (6 bases). The CDR3 consists of 13 residues. The V gene's germline CDR1 is DFQATT and CDR2 SNEGSKA (reference sequence).

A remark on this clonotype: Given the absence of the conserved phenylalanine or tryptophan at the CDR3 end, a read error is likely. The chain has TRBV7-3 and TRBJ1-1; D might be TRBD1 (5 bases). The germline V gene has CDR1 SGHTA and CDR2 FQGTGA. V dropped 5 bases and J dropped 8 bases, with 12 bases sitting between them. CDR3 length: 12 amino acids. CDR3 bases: TGTGCCAGCAGCCTAGGATCAGGGGAAGCTTTCTGT. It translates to CASSLGSGEAFC.

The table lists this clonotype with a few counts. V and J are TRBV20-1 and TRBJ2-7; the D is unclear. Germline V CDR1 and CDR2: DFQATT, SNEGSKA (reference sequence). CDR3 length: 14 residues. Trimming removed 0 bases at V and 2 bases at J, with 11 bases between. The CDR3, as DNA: TGCAGTGCTAGAGAGACGGGTGGGCCCTACGAGCAGTACTTC. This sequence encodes CSARETGGPYEQYF.

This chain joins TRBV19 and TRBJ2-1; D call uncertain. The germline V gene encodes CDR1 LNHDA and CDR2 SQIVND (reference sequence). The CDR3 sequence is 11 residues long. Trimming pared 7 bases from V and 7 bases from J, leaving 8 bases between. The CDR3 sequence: CASKVGNEQFF. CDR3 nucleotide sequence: TGTGCCAGTAAAGTAGGGAATGAGCAGTTCTTC.

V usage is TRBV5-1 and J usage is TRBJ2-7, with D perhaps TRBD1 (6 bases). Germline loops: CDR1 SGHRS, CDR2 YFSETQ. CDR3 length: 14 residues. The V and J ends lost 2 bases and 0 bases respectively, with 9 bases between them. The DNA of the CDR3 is TGCGCCAGCAGCTTCCGGGACATCTCCTACGAGCAGTACTTC. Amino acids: CASSFRDISYEQYF.

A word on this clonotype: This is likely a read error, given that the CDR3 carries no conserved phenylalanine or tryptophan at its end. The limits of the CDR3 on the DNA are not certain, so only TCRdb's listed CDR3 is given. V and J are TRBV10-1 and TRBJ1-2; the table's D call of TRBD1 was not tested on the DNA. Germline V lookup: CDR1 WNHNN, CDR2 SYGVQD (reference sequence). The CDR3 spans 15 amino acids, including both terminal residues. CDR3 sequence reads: CASSDDRGDFYGYTY.

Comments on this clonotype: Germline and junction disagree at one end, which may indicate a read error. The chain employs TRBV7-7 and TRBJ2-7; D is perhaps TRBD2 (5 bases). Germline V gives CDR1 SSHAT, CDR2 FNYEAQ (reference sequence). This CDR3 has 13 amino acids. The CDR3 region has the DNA TGTGCTAGCAGCTTAGCCGGAGAGGGCGAGCAGTGCTTC. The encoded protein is CASSLAGEGEQCF.

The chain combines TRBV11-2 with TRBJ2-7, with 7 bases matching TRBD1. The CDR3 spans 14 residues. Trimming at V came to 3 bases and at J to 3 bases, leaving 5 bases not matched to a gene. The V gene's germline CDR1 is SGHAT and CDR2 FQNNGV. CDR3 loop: CASSLNTGDYEQYF. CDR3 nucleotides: TGTGCCAGCAGCTTGAACACAGGGGACTACGAGCAGTACTTC.

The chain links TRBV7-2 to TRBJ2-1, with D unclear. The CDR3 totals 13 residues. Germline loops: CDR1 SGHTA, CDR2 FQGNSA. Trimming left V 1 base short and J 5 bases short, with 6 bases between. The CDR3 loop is CASSLVIDNEQFF. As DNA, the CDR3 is TGTGCCAGCAGCTTAGTCATAGACAATGAGCAGTTCTTC.

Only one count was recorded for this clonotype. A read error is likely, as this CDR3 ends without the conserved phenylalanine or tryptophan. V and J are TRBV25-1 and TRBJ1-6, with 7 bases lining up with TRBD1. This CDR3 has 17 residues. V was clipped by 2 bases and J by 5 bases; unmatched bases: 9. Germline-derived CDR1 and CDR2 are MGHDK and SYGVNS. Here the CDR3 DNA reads TGTGCCAGCAGTGAAGGAGCGACAGGGATAGATAATTCACCCCTCCACCTT. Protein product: CASSEGATGIDNSPLHL.

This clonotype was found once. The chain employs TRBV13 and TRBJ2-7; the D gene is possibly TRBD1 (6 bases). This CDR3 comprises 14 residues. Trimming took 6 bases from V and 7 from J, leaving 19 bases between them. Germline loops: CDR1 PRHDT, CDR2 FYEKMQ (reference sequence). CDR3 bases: TGTGCCAGCAGTACAACGACAACAGGGATTGAGCAGTACTTC. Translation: CASSTTTTGIEQYF.

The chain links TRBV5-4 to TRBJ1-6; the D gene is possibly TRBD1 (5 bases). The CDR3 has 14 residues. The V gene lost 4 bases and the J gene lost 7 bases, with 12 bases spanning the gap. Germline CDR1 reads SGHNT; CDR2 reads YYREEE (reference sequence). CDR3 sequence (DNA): TGTGCCAGCAGCCCCGGGGCAGGAAATTCACCCCTCCACTTT. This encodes CASSPGAGNSPLHF.

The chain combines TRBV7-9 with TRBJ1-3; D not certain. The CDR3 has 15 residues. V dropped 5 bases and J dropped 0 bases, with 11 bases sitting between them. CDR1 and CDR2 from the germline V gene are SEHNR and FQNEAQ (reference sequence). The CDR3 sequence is CASSPPGSSGNTIYF. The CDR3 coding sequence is TGTGCCAGCAGCCCGCCGGGATCCTCTGGAAACACCATATATTTT.

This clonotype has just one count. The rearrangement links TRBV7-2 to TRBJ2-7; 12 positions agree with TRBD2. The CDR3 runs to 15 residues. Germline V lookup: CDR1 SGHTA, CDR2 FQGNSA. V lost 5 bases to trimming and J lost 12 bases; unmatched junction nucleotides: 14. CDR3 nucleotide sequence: TGTGCCAGCAGCCCAAGCCGACTAGCGGGGGTGGAGACGTACTTC. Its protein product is CASSPSRLAGVETYF.

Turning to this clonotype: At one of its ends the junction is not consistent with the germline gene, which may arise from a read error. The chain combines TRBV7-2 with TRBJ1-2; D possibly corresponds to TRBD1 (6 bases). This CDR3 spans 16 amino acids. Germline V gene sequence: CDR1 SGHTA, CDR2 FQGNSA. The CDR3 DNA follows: TGTGCCAGCAGCTCCCGGGTCACAGGGACGAGCTATGGTTACACCTTC. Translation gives CASSSRVTGTSYGYTF.

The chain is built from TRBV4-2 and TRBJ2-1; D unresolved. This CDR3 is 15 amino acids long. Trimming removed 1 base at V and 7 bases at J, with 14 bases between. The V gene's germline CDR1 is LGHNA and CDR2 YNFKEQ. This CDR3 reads CASSQGEIVVNEQFF. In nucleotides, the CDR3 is TGTGCCAGCAGCCAAGGCGAGATCGTGGTAAATGAGCAGTTCTTC.

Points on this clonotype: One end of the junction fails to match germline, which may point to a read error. This CDR3 is CASSIARLNTEAFF. CDR3 bases: TGTGCCAGTAGTATCGCTAGGCTGAACACTGAGGCTTTCTTT. The J gene is TRBJ1-1, the V gene TRBV19; D gene uncertain. The CDR3 loop spans 14 amino acids. The V gene's germline CDR1 is LNHDA and CDR2 SQIVND (reference sequence). Using reference TRBV19 and TRBJ1-1 for the parts outside the CDR3, the full variable domain is DGGITQSPKYLFRKEGQNVTLSCEQNLNHDAMYWYRQDPGQGLRLIYYSQIVNDFQKGDIAEGYSVSREKKESFPLTVTSAQKNPTAFYLCASSIARLNTEAFFGQGTRLTVV.

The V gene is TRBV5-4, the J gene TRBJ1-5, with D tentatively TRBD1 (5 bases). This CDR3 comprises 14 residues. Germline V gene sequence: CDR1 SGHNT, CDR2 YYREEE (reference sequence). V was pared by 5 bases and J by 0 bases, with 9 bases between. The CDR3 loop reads CASSAGGSNQPQHF. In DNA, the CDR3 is TGTGCCAGCAGTGCGGGGGGTAGCAATCAGCCCCAGCATTTT.

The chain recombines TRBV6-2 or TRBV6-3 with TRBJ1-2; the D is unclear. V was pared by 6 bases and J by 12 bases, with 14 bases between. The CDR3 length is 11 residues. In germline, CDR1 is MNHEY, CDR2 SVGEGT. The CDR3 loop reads CASRDRQGHTF. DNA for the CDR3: TGTGCCAGCAGAGACCGACAAGGCCACACCTTC.

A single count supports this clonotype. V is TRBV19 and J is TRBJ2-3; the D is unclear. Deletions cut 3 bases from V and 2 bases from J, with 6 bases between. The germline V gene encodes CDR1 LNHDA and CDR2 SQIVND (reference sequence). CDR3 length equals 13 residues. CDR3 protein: CASSIGVTDTQYF. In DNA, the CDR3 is TGTGCCAGTAGTATTGGAGTCACAGATACGCAGTATTTT. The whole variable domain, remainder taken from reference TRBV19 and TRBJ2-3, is DGGITQSPKYLFRKEGQNVTLSCEQNLNHDAMYWYRQDPGQGLRLIYYSQIVNDFQKGDIAEGYSVSREKKESFPLTVTSAQKNPTAFYLCASSIGVTDTQYFGPGTRLTVL.

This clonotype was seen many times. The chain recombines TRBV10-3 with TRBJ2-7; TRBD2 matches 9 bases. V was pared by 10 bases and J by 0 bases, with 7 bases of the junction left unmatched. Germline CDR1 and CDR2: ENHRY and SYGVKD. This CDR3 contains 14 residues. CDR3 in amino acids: CASRAGLASYEQYF. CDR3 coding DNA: TGTGCCAGCAGAGCGGGACTAGCCTCCTACGAGCAGTACTTC.

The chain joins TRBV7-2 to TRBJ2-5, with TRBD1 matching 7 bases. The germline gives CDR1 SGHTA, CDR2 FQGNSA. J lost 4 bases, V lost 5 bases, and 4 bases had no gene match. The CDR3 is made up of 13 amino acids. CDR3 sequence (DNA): TGTGCCAGCAGCAACAGGGGCGGAGAGACCCAGTACTTC. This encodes CASSNRGGETQYF.